The clone carrying this T cell receptor beta chain was seen only a few times. Its antigen is not identified. This sample stems from a study of human T cells and chemical hapten exposure. General study results and limits: TCRs above 1 in 1000 frequency stayed constant with DPC sensitization.

TCRdb re-derived calls from the RACE reads in MiXCR, one entry per CDR3 protein. The data contain 25,000 to 35,000 distinct CDR3 sequences, over 7% of them seen just once; the ten biggest clones take up around a tenth. V lost 0 bases and J 3 bases, leaving 12 bases between the germline ends. This CDR3 is 15 amino acids long. The germline V gene encodes CDR1 LGHNA and CDR2 YSLEER. Time point in this sample: healthy volunteer bleed at 2 weeks. The authors' total RNA extraction used unfractionated whole blood. The V and J genes are TRBV4-3 and TRBJ2-7, with a tentative D call TRBD1 (6 bases). The sequenced sample consisted of whole blood. This clonotype was obtained from a human donor in good health. Some clones in this sample may be carry-over from other donors' samples. The CDR3 bases are TGCGCCAGCAGCCAAGATGCAGGGGTATACTACGAGCAGTACTTC. Its translation is CASSQDAGVYYEQYF.